This entry lists 17 T cell receptor beta chains sequenced from one sample in a study of blood T cell repertoires in COVID-19. Data came from immunoSEQ multiplex PCR; TCRdb stores just in-frame clones and leaves some out. The table records about 240,000 clones, about 90% of them present only once. Material for sequencing was peripheral blood. The receptors stem from a man in his fifties or sixties with acute or convalescent COVID-19.

This chain connects TRBV11-2 to TRBJ2-3; D unclear. Germline assignment: CDR1 SGHAT and CDR2 FQNNGV. Trimming cost V 1 base and J 2 bases, with 16 bases left between them. The CDR3 sequence is 17 residues long. The CDR3 here is CASSLGGLHRVTDTQYF. As DNA, the CDR3 is TGTGCCAGCAGCTTAGGTGGGCTTCACAGAGTCACAGATACGCAGTATTTT.

The gene calls are TRBV24-1 and TRBJ1-5; D not resolved. The CDR3 spans 13 residues. Per the germline V gene, CDR1 is KGHDR and CDR2 is SFDVKD. V was trimmed by 2 bases and J by 3 bases, leaving 4 bases between them. CDR3 residues: CATSDYNNQPQHF. DNA for the CDR3: TGTGCCACCAGTGATTACAACAATCAGCCCCAGCATTTT.

The CDR3 loop is CASSKARNRGGGEKLFF. The CDR3 DNA reads TGTGCCAGCAGCAAAGCCCGTAACAGGGGAGGAGGTGAAAAACTGTTTTTT. This chain uses TRBV21-1 with TRBJ1-4; the tabulated D call, TRBD1, remains unverified against the DNA. TRBV21-1 is described as a pseudogene. The CDR3 spans 17 residues.

CDR3 loop: CASSFGPRGTEAFF. CDR3 bases: TGTGCCAGCAGCTTCGGGCCTCGGGGAACTGAAGCTTTCTTT. V usage is TRBV7-9 and J usage is TRBJ1-1; D gene uncertain. V lost 3 bases to trimming and J lost 5 bases, with 13 bases between them. The CDR3 runs to 14 residues. Per germline, CDR1 SEHNR and CDR2 FQNEAQ (reference sequence).

The V call is TRBV28, the J call TRBJ1-3; 12 nucleotides match TRBD1. V shed 10 bases and J 3 bases; nucleotides not matched to a gene: 10. Germline values: CDR1 MDHEN, CDR2 SYDVKM. The CDR3 loop spans 16 amino acids. CDR3 protein: CATHGTGGQGGNTIYF. The CDR3, as DNA: TGTGCCACTCACGGGACAGGGGGCCAAGGTGGAAACACCATATATTTT.

With respect to this clone: The sample has other DNA sequences that encode this CDR3 too. This rearrangement joins TRBV30 to TRBJ1-4; D is perhaps TRBD1 (6 bases). Trimming took 0 bases from V and 8 from J, leaving 13 bases between them. The CDR3 runs 14 residues. The germline CDR1 and CDR2 sequences are GTSNPN and SVGIG (reference sequence). CDR3 amino acids: CAWSVRGAGEKLFF. The CDR3 nucleotides read TGTGCCTGGAGTGTCAGGGGCGCCGGGGAAAAACTGTTTTTT. The whole variable domain, filled in from reference TRBV30 and TRBJ1-4, reads SQTIHQWPATLVQPVGSPLSLECTVEGTSNPNLYWYRQAAGRGLQLLFYSVGIGQISSEVPQNLSASRPQDRQFILSSKKLLLSDSGFYLCAWSVRGAGEKLFFGSGTQLSVL.

This chain joins TRBV28 and TRBJ1-5; no definite D call. The V gene lost 7 bases and the J gene lost 1 base, with 11 bases spanning the gap. In germline, CDR1 is MDHEN, CDR2 SYDVKM. The CDR3 totals 14 residues. The CDR3 loop is CASTPSVSNQPQHF. The CDR3 DNA follows: TGTGCCAGCACCCCCTCGGTGAGCAATCAGCCCCAGCATTTT.

The V call is TRBV19, the J call TRBJ2-4, with D tentatively TRBD2 (6 bases). The V gene's germline CDR1 is LNHDA and CDR2 SQIVND (reference sequence). V was pared by 5 bases and J by 0 bases, with 11 bases between. The CDR3 contains 15 residues. CDR3 sequence: CASSSGGLAKNIQYF. The CDR3 DNA reads TGTGCCAGTAGTTCCGGGGGACTAGCCAAAAACATTCAGTACTTC.

V and J are TRBV2 and TRBJ1-1, with 7 bases fitting TRBD1. The CDR3 is made up of 17 amino acids. In germline, CDR1 is SNHLY, CDR2 FYNNEI. Trimming at V came to 4 bases and at J to 0 bases, leaving 11 bases not matched to a gene. The CDR3 nucleotides read TGTGCCAGCAGTGTAGCCAACAGGGGAATCCTGAACACTGAAGCTTTCTTT. The encoded protein is CASSVANRGILNTEAFF.

The chain joins TRBV30 to TRBJ2-7, with a possible D match to TRBD1 (5 bases). V was trimmed by 0 bases and J by 4 bases, leaving 13 bases between them. The CDR3 consists of 14 residues. Per the germline V gene, CDR1 is GTSNPN and CDR2 is SVGIG (reference sequence). CDR3 loop: CAWSVGAGWYEQYF. The CDR3, as DNA: TGTGCCTGGAGTGTAGGCGCAGGGTGGTACGAGCAGTACTTC.

The rearrangement joins TRBV6-2 or TRBV6-3 to TRBJ2-1; 9 bases fit TRBD2. The germline gives CDR1 MNHEY, CDR2 SVGEGT. V was clipped by 0 bases and J by 4 bases; unmatched bases: 10. This CDR3 is 18 amino acids long. The CDR3 protein is CASSYSFSREGAYNEQFF. CDR3 sequence (DNA): TGTGCCAGCAGTTACTCCTTTTCGCGGGAGGGTGCTTACAATGAGCAGTTCTTC.

The J gene is TRBJ1-5, the V gene TRBV19; 11 bases are a match to TRBD1. The trim removed 8 bases at V and 4 bases at J, leaving 7 bases unmatched. CDR3 length: 15 residues. Germline CDR1 and CDR2: LNHDA and SQIVND (reference sequence). The CDR3 region is CASGGTGGINQPQHF. DNA for the CDR3: TGTGCCAGTGGCGGGACAGGGGGAATTAATCAGCCCCAGCATTTT. Together with reference TRBV19 and TRBJ1-5, the CDR3 gives the full variable domain: DGGITQSPKYLFRKEGQNVTLSCEQNLNHDAMYWYRQDPGQGLRLIYYSQIVNDFQKGDIAEGYSVSREKKESFPLTVTSAQKNPTAFYLCASGGTGGINQPQHFGDGTRLSIL.

This clone showed up just once. V is TRBV3-1 (or the pseudogene TRBV3-2) and J is TRBJ2-1, with D perhaps matching TRBD1 (7 bases). The CDR3 has 15 amino acids. Between the trimmed V and J ends, which lost 4 bases and 8 bases, there was a span of 18 bases. Per germline, CDR1 LGHDT and CDR2 YNNKEL (reference sequence). CDR3 in DNA: TGTGCCAGCAGCCCAGGGGGGCTAATGGTCTATGAGCAGTTCTTC. Its translation is CASSPGGLMVYEQFF.

CDR3 region: CASSPEGAGKVEQYF. The CDR3, as DNA: TGTGCCAGCAGCCCCGAAGGGGCAGGGAAAGTGGAGCAGTACTTC. V gene TRBV9 combines with J gene TRBJ2-7; D is possibly TRBD1 (5 bases). CDR1 and CDR2 from the germline V gene are SGDLS and YYNGEE. Trimming stripped 4 bases from V and 7 bases from J, with 21 bases between. The CDR3 has 15 residues. Supplemented by reference TRBV9 and TRBJ2-7, the full variable domain reads DSGVTQTPKHLITATGQRVTLRCSPRSGDLSVYWYQQSLDQGLQFLIQYYNGEERAKGNILERFSAQQFPDLHSELNLSSLELGDSALYFCASSPEGAGKVEQYFGPGTRLTVT.

The table lists this clone with a few counts. The chain couples TRBV28 to TRBJ2-1, with D possibly TRBD2 on 6 matching bases. The CDR3 is 15 residues long. V was pared by 6 bases and J by 7 bases, with 19 bases between. CDR1 and CDR2 (germline): MDHEN, SYDVKM. As DNA, the CDR3 is TGTGCCAGCAGCCCGGGGGTAGGAGCGGGTAATGAGCAGTTCTTC. It encodes CASSPGVGAGNEQFF. Full variable domain (rest looked up from reference TRBV28 and TRBJ2-1): DVKVTQSSRYLVKRTGEKVFLECVQDMDHENMFWYRQDPGLGLRLIYFSYDVKMKEKGDIPEGYSVSREKKERFSLILESASTNQTSMYLCASSPGVGAGNEQFFGPGTRLTVL.

This clone was found a few times. V is TRBV11-2 and J is TRBJ1-2; 9 bases line up with TRBD1. Germline CDR1 SGHAT, CDR2 FQNNGV. V shed 5 bases and J 7 bases; nucleotides not matched to a gene: 8. The CDR3 runs 14 residues. The CDR3 DNA sequence: TGTGCCAGCAGCCGCAGACAGGGGGGCGGTGGCTACACCTTC. This translates into CASSRRQGGGGYTF.

Written as DNA, the CDR3 is TGTGCCAGCAGTTTATTCGGACAGGGGCGGTACGAGCAGTACTTC. The encoded protein is CASSLFGQGRYEQYF. V is TRBV28 and J is TRBJ2-7; 9 bases fit TRBD1. The CDR3 contains 15 residues. Trimming removed 1 base from V and 4 bases from J; junction bases left unmatched: 5. In germline, CDR1 is MDHEN, CDR2 SYDVKM.